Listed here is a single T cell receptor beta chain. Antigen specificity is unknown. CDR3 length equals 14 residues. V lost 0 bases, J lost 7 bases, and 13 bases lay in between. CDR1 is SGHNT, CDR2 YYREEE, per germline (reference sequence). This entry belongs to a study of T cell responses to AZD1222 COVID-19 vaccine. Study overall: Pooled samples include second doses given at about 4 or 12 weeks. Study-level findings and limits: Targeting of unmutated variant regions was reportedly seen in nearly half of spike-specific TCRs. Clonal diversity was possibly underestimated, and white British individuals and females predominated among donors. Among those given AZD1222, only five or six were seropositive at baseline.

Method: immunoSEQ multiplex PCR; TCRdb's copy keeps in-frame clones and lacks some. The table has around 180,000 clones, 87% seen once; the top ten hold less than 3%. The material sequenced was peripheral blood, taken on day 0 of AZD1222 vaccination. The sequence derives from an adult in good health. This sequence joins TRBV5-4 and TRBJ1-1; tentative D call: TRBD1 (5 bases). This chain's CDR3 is CASSLGGVVFEAFF. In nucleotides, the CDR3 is TGTGCCAGCAGCTTGGGGGGGGTGGTGTTTGAAGCTTTCTTT.